This is a list of T cell receptor beta chains from one sample in a study of shared T cell receptors in the human thymus. Profiling relied on immunoSEQ multiplex PCR, and the TCRdb table lists in-frame clones only, not all of them. The sample shows 450,000 to 650,000 clones, around 78% of them seen only once. Separately, the same data were catalogued under a study of human thymus T cells.

The sequenced material came from thymocytes. Every receptor here comes from a boy younger than two with a congenital heart defect. Both conserved end residues are part of each CDR3. A D gene is named only where the DNA matches it firmly. A row's size may be missing; if present it is once, few, many or a size class.

v_gene: TRBV25-1; j_gene: TRBJ2-1; abundance: .; d_gene: .; CDR3aa: CASSPTKDNEQFF; CDR3nt: TGTGCCAGCAGTCCAACTAAGGACAATGAGCAGTTCTTC
v_gene: TRBV6-1; j_gene: TRBJ1-2; abundance: .; d_gene: .; CDR3aa: CASSLNRVGGYTF; CDR3nt: TGTGCCAGCAGCCTAAACAGGGTGGGGGGCTACACCTTC
v_gene: TRBV27; j_gene: TRBJ2-2; abundance: .; d_gene: TRBD1; CDR3aa: CASLGQGGTGELFF; CDR3nt: TGTGCCAGCCTGGGACAGGGCGGTACCGGGGAGCTGTTTTTT
v_gene: TRBV5-1; j_gene: TRBJ1-1; abundance: .; d_gene: .; CDR3aa: CASRDSGIEESSLTEAFF; CDR3nt: TGCGCCAGCAGGGACTCAGGTATAGAGGAGTCCTCTCTCACTGAAGCTTTCTTT
v_gene: TRBV5-1; j_gene: TRBJ2-7; abundance: .; d_gene: .; CDR3aa: CASRNPTDSYEQYF; CDR3nt: TGCGCCAGCAGAAATCCGACAGACTCCTACGAGCAGTACTTC
v_gene: TRBV4-3; j_gene: TRBJ2-7; abundance: .; d_gene: TRBD1; CDR3aa: CASSQERVRDRGSYEQYF; CDR3nt: TGCGCCAGCAGCCAAGAGAGGGTGCGGGACAGGGGATCCTACGAGCAGTACTTC
v_gene: TRBV4-1; j_gene: TRBJ2-5; abundance: .; d_gene: TRBD1; CDR3aa: CASSQSQGARRETQYF; CDR3nt: TGCGCCAGCAGCCAATCACAGGGGGCGCGGCGTGAGACCCAGTACTTC
v_gene: TRBV6-5; j_gene: TRBJ1-2; abundance: .; d_gene: TRBD1; CDR3aa: CASSPGAGGGYTF; CDR3nt: TGTGCCAGCAGCCCCGGGGCAGGGGGTGGCTACACCTTC
v_gene: TRBV29-1; j_gene: TRBJ2-3; abundance: .; d_gene: TRBD1; CDR3aa: CSVAHRILAGGADTQYF; CDR3nt: TGCAGCGTTGCACACCGTATTTTGGCAGGGGGCGCAGATACGCAGTATTTT
v_gene: TRBV19; j_gene: TRBJ2-1; abundance: .; d_gene: TRBD2; CDR3aa: CASRSGRAGNHEQFF; CDR3nt: TGTGCCAGTAGGAGCGGGAGGGCCGGAAACCATGAGCAGTTCTTC
v_gene: TRBV7-9; j_gene: TRBJ2-2; abundance: .; d_gene: TRBD2; CDR3aa: CASSFCKASGGNTGELFF; CDR3nt: TGTGCCAGCAGCTTTTGTAAGGCTAGCGGGGGGAACACCGGGGAGCTGTTTTTT
v_gene: TRBV18; j_gene: TRBJ2-3; abundance: .; d_gene: .; CDR3aa: CASSLLGATDTQYF; CDR3nt: TGTGCCAGCTCACTCCTAGGGGCCACAGATACGCAGTATTTT
v_gene: TRBV15; j_gene: TRBJ2-6; abundance: .; d_gene: TRBD1; CDR3aa: CATSRGSRDRGLGANVLTF; CDR3nt: TGTGCCACCAGCAGAGGGAGCCGGGACAGGGGGCTTGGGGCCAACGTCCTGACTTTC
v_gene: TRBV29-1; j_gene: TRBJ1-1; abundance: once; d_gene: .; CDR3aa: CSVDVRGEAFF; CDR3nt: TGCAGCGTGGATGTTAGGGGTGAAGCTTTCTTT
v_gene: TRBV25-1; j_gene: TRBJ1-1; abundance: .; d_gene: .; CDR3aa: CASSGDSLNTEAFF; CDR3nt: TGTGCCAGCAGTGGAGACAGTCTGAACACTGAAGCTTTCTTT
v_gene: TRBV18; j_gene: TRBJ1-5; abundance: .; d_gene: TRBD1; CDR3aa: CASSPPDREAQPQHF; CDR3nt: TGTGCCAGCTCACCACCGGACAGGGAAGCTCAGCCCCAGCATTTT
v_gene: TRBV19; j_gene: TRBJ1-1; abundance: few; d_gene: .; CDR3aa: CASSRGNTEAFF; CDR3nt: TGTGCCAGTAGTAGAGGGAACACTGAAGCTTTCTTT
v_gene: TRBV10-3; j_gene: TRBJ2-4; abundance: .; d_gene: TRBD1; CDR3aa: CAISDRAVAKNIQYF; CDR3nt: TGTGCCATCAGCGACAGGGCTGTAGCCAAAAACATTCAGTACTTC
v_gene: TRBV5-1; j_gene: TRBJ2-1; abundance: .; d_gene: .; CDR3aa: CASSLGLGVNEQFF; CDR3nt: TGCGCCAGCAGCTTGGGACTAGGGGTCAATGAGCAGTTCTTC
v_gene: TRBV4-1; j_gene: TRBJ2-1; abundance: .; d_gene: TRBD2; CDR3aa: CASSLLAGGSYEQFF; CDR3nt: TGCGCCAGCAGCCTACTAGCGGGAGGAAGCTATGAGCAGTTCTTC
v_gene: TRBV15; j_gene: TRBJ2-7; abundance: .; d_gene: .; CDR3aa: CATSTFPGTKGYEQYF; CDR3nt: TGTGCCACCAGCACGTTTCCGGGTACCAAGGGGTACGAGCAGTACTTC
v_gene: TRBV29-1; j_gene: TRBJ2-7; abundance: .; d_gene: TRBD2; CDR3aa: CSVVGLAFTYEQYF; CDR3nt: TGCAGCGTTGTGGGACTAGCGTTCACGTACGAGCAGTACTTC
v_gene: TRBV28; j_gene: TRBJ1-5; abundance: once; d_gene: .; CDR3aa: CASSFEGDNQPQHF; CDR3nt: TGTGCCAGCAGTTTTGAAGGGGACAATCAGCCCCAGCATTTT
v_gene: TRBV19; j_gene: TRBJ2-6; abundance: .; d_gene: .; CDR3aa: CASSISGVGRGANVLTF; CDR3nt: TGTGCCAGTAGTATTTCAGGGGTTGGGCGCGGGGCCAACGTCCTGACTTTC
v_gene: TRBV10-2; j_gene: TRBJ2-3; abundance: .; d_gene: TRBD1; CDR3aa: CASSKRTGDTQYF; CDR3nt: TGCGCCAGCAGTAAAAGGACAGGAGATACGCAGTATTTT
v_gene: TRBV15; j_gene: TRBJ1-3; abundance: .; d_gene: .; CDR3aa: CATSRDSRKGSGGNTIYF; CDR3nt: TGTGCCACCAGCAGAGATAGCCGAAAAGGATCCGGGGGAAACACCATATATTTT
v_gene: TRBV27; j_gene: TRBJ2-1; abundance: .; d_gene: .; CDR3aa: CARTRGENHEQFF; CDR3nt: TGTGCCAGAACTCGAGGCGAAAACCATGAGCAGTTCTTC
v_gene: TRBV29-1; j_gene: TRBJ2-7; abundance: .; d_gene: .; CDR3aa: CSVEDRRLLPYEQYF; CDR3nt: TGCAGCGTTGAAGATCGGCGGTTGCTGCCCTACGAGCAGTACTTC
v_gene: TRBV11-2; j_gene: TRBJ2-3; abundance: .; d_gene: TRBD1; CDR3aa: CASSQGGTGGFTDTQYF; CDR3nt: TGTGCCAGCAGCCAAGGGGGGACAGGGGGCTTCACAGATACGCAGTATTTT
v_gene: TRBV4-3; j_gene: TRBJ2-5; abundance: few; d_gene: TRBD2; CDR3aa: CASSQGLAEETQYF; CDR3nt: TGCGCCAGCAGCCAGGGACTAGCGGAAGAGACCCAGTACTTC
v_gene: TRBV19; j_gene: TRBJ1-2; abundance: .; d_gene: .; CDR3aa: CASSIRTGNYGYTF; CDR3nt: TGTGCCAGTAGTATCCGAACAGGGAACTATGGCTACACCTTC
v_gene: TRBV5-1; j_gene: TRBJ2-3; abundance: .; d_gene: TRBD2; CDR3aa: CASSLGVAGRTDTQYF; CDR3nt: TGCGCCAGCAGCTTGGGGGTAGCGGGCCGCACAGATACGCAGTATTTT
v_gene: TRBV4-1; j_gene: TRBJ2-4; abundance: .; d_gene: .; CDR3aa: CASSPQGSGLVAKNIQYF; CDR3nt: TGCGCCAGCAGCCCCCAGGGGTCGGGGCTGGTAGCCAAAAACATTCAGTACTTC
v_gene: TRBV27; j_gene: TRBJ2-1; abundance: once; d_gene: .; CDR3aa: CASSFGTPYNEQFF; CDR3nt: TGTGCCAGCAGTTTCGGGACACCATACAATGAGCAGTTCTTC
v_gene: TRBV4-1; j_gene: TRBJ1-3; abundance: .; d_gene: .; CDR3aa: CASSHPNFGNTIYF; CDR3nt: TGCGCCAGCAGCCATCCCAATTTTGGAAACACCATATATTTT
v_gene: TRBV4-3; j_gene: TRBJ1-5; abundance: .; d_gene: TRBD1; CDR3aa: CASSQDAGGNGQPQHF; CDR3nt: TGCGCCAGCAGCCAAGATGCAGGGGGCAACGGTCAGCCCCAGCATTTT
v_gene: TRBV23-1; j_gene: TRBJ2-1; abundance: .; d_gene: TRBD1; CDR3aa: CASSHRGSGQELYNEQFF; CDR3nt: TGCGCCAGCAGTCATAGGGGTTCGGGACAGGAGTTATACAATGAGCAGTTCTTC
v_gene: TRBV7-9; j_gene: TRBJ2-1; abundance: .; d_gene: .; CDR3aa: CASSFPGAIADYSYNEQFF; CDR3nt: TGTGCCAGCAGCTTTCCGGGAGCCATAGCGGACTACTCCTACAATGAGCAGTTCTTC
v_gene: TRBV19; j_gene: TRBJ1-5; abundance: .; d_gene: .; CDR3aa: CASSVPGGHQPQHF; CDR3nt: TGTGCCAGTAGTGTCCCAGGTGGCCATCAGCCCCAGCATTTT
v_gene: TRBV18; j_gene: TRBJ1-2; abundance: .; d_gene: TRBD1; CDR3aa: CASSSRTGTEGYTF; CDR3nt: TGTGCCAGCTCAAGTCGGACAGGGACGGAAGGCTACACCTTC
v_gene: TRBV5-4; j_gene: TRBJ2-7; abundance: .; d_gene: .; CDR3aa: CASSSTVAGTTYEQYF; CDR3nt: TGTGCCAGCAGCTCCACCGTGGCGGGAACGACCTACGAGCAGTACTTC
v_gene: TRBV2; j_gene: TRBJ2-7; abundance: once; d_gene: TRBD2; CDR3aa: CASSQNPAGTSGKSSYEQYF; CDR3nt: TGTGCCAGCAGTCAGAATCCTGCCGGGACTAGCGGAAAGAGCTCCTACGAGCAGTACTTC
v_gene: TRBV19; j_gene: TRBJ2-5; abundance: once; d_gene: TRBD2; CDR3aa: CASSKGLAGGETQYF; CDR3nt: TGTGCCAGTAGTAAGGGACTAGCGGGAGGAGAGACCCAGTACTTC
v_gene: TRBV5-1; j_gene: TRBJ2-1; abundance: .; d_gene: TRBD2; CDR3aa: CASSFASGTYNEQFF; CDR3nt: TGCGCCAGCAGCTTCGCTAGCGGGACCTACAATGAGCAGTTCTTC
v_gene: TRBV2; j_gene: TRBJ2-7; abundance: .; d_gene: TRBD2; CDR3aa: CASSEGLAGDYEQYF; CDR3nt: TGTGCCAGCAGTGAGGGACTAGCGGGAGACTACGAGCAGTACTTC
v_gene: TRBV29-1; j_gene: TRBJ2-1; abundance: .; d_gene: TRBD2; CDR3aa: CSVALEREGRPNEQFF; CDR3nt: TGCAGCGTTGCGTTAGAGCGGGAGGGCCGTCCCAATGAGCAGTTCTTC
v_gene: TRBV7-9; j_gene: TRBJ1-1; abundance: .; d_gene: TRBD1; CDR3aa: CASSLWDRGNTEAFF; CDR3nt: TGTGCCAGCAGCTTATGGGACAGGGGAAACACTGAAGCTTTCTTT
v_gene: TRBV10-1; j_gene: TRBJ2-7; abundance: .; d_gene: .; CDR3aa: CASSESRSEQYF; CDR3nt: TGCGCCAGCAGTGAGTCGAGGAGCGAGCAGTACTTC
v_gene: TRBV19; j_gene: TRBJ1-4; abundance: .; d_gene: .; CDR3aa: CASSLQGSNEKLFF; CDR3nt: TGTGCCAGTAGCCTACAGGGATCTAATGAAAAACTGTTTTTT
v_gene: TRBV6-4; j_gene: TRBJ1-2; abundance: .; d_gene: TRBD1; CDR3aa: CASGGGQGAVGYTF; CDR3nt: TGTGCCAGCGGGGGAGGACAGGGGGCAGTAGGCTACACCTTC